This TCR beta chain comes out of a study of T-cell memory formation after mild COVID-19. Study context: TCR clusters mostly belonged to single donors. Notes on the study in general: The main location of contracting CD4+ clones was CM and EM, and that of contracting CD8+ clones was EMRA. The appearance of some responding clones in pre-infection memory suggested that cross-reactive memory joined.

It was 5'RACE with constant-segment primers that produced the TCR alpha and TCR beta cDNA libraries, which carried sample barcodes and UMIs. From the 5' RACE reads, TCRdb called clonotypes with MiXCR, one entry per CDR3 protein. Counted here are tens of thousands of distinct CDR3 sequences, 6% to 8% occurring once; the ten biggest clones make up roughly 1.4%. For this clonotype: Its matching antigen is unknown.

CDR3 length equals 15 residues. V shed 4 bases and J shed 1 base, with 16 bases lying between them. Germline lookup yields CDR1 DFQATT and CDR2 SNEGSKA (reference sequence). The chain recombines TRBV20-1 with TRBJ1-1; D is possibly TRBD1 (6 bases). Sequenced input: PBMCs or a T cell subset sorted from them (not recorded which). The receptor was derived from a man aged 18 to 30 who had mild COVID-19 (a few samples of this study predate the infection). Cell type and time point are not known. This CDR3 reads CSAMERAGANTEAFF. The CDR3 nucleotides are TGCAGTGCTATGGAGCGAGCGGGGGCGAACACTGAAGCTTTCTTT.